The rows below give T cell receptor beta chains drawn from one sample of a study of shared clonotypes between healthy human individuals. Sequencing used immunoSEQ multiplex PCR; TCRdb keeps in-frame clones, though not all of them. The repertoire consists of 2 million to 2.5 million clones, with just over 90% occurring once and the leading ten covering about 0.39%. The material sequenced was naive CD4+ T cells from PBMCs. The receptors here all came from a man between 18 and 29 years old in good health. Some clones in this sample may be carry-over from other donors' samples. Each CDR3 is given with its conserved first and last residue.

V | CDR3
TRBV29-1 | CSVGDSYNEQFF
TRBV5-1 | CASSGLLGSGSVQYF
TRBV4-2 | CASSQGWQVRSGANVLTF
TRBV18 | CASSPMDRVNTEAFF
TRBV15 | CATSRVALAVYNEQFF
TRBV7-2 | CASSSRLAGAETQYF
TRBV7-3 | CAGSLLQGVGEAFF
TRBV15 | CATSSRGPSEQFF
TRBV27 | CASSLSGGQGAVQYF
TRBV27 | CASRGSSHEQFF
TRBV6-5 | CASSYSWGNTDTQYF
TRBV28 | CASSSDTTGTYGYTF
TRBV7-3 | CASSPGPNNEQFF
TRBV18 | CASSPFDLSGEQYF
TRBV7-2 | CASSSVQETQYF
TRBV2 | CASSVVDYNEQFF
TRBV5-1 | CASSLGGTDQAETQYF
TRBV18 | CASSQAPGNQPQHF
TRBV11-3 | CASSPRGNSYNEQFF
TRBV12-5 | CASGLVSAIARFGTEAFF